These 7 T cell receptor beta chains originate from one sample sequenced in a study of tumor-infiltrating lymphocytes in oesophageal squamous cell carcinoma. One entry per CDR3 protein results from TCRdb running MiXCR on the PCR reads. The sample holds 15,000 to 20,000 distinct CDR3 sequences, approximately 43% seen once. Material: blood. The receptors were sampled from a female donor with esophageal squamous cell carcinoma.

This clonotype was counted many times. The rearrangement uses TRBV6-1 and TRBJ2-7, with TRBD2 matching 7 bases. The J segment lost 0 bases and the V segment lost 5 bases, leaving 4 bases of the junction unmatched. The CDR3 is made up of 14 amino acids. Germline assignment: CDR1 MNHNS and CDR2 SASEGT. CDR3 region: CASSNRDYSYEQYF. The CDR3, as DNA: TGTGCCAGCAGTAACCGGGACTACTCCTACGAGCAGTACTTC.

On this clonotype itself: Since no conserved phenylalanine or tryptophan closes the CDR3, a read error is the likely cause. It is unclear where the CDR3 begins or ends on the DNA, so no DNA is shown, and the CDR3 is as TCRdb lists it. CDR3 sequence: CASSTVGTQYFGA. This chain joins TRBV7-9 and TRBJ2-6; TRBD1 was called by the table and not checked on the DNA. The germline V gene encodes CDR1 SEHNR and CDR2 FQNEAQ (reference sequence). Including both end residues, the CDR3 is 13 amino acids long.

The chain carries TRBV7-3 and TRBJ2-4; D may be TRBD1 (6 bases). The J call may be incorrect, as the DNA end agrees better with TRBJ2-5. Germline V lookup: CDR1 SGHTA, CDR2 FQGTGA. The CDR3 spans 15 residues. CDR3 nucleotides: TGTGCCAGCAGCCTTTCAGGGGATAGGCAAGAGACCCAGTACTTC. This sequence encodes CASSLSGDRQETQYF.

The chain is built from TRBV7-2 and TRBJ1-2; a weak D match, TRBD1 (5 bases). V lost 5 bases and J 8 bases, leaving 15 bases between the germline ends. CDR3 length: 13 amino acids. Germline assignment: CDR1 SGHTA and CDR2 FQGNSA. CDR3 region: CASSLGLQSGYTF. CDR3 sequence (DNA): TGTGCCAGCAGCCTGGGACTGCAGTCGGGCTACACCTTC.

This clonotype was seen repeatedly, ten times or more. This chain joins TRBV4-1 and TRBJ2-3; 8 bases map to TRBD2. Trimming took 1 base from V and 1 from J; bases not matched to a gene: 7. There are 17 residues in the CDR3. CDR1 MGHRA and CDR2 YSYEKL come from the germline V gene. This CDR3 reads CASSQGGRAGGTDTQYF. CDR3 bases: TGCGCCAGCAGCCAAGGGGGCCGAGCGGGGGGCACAGATACGCAGTATTTT.

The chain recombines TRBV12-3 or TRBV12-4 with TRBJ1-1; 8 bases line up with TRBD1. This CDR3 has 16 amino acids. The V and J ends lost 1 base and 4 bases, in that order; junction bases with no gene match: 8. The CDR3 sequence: CASSLGRGTGSTEAFF. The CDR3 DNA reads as TGTGCCAGCAGTTTAGGTAGGGGGACAGGCTCCACTGAAGCTTTCTTT.

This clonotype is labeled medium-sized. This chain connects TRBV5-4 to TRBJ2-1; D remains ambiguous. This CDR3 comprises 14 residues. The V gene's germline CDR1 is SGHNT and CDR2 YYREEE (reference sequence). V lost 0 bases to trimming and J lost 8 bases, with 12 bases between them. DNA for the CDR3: TGTGCCAGCAGCTTGGTTACGCCCTATCATGAGCAGTTCTTC. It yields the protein CASSLVTPYHEQFF.